This T cell receptor (beta chain) was sequenced in a study of early T cells in non-severe SARS-CoV-2 infection (TCRdb year 2021). Notes on the research overall: Because TCR sequencing relied on bulk RNA taken from unsorted whole blood, pairing of alpha and beta chains was not possible.

The study was a case-control design nested within a healthcare worker cohort in London, UK, with weekly nasopharyngeal swab PCR tests and blood sampling. Healthcare workers were enrolled in the week of the UK lockdown, from 23 to 31 March 2020, and were followed every week for up to roughly 16 weeks. Summary of the overall study and its limitations: Matching against VDJdb was skewed toward anti-spike CD8 responses, likely underestimated virus-specific expansions, and missed private and CD4 specificities.

Remarks on this clonotype: No antigen is known for it. Base qualities were left out, and no much larger clone turns up one base away.

Library method: 5' RACE. Reads for this sample came from a NextSeq 500. The TCR library protocol attached unique molecular identifiers to individual cDNA molecules to correct for sequencing error and PCR bias. TCR alpha and beta chains were both sequenced, and the abundances of alpha and beta sequences in each sample were closely correlated with each other. On the study's bioinformatics: Decombinator V4 was used to perform V gene, J gene and CDR3 annotation of TCR sequences. Expanded TCRs were defined as changing significantly between any two time points under a Poisson model with p below 0.0001. TCR abundances were normalised to the total number of TCRs sequenced per sample and were expressed as counts per million. MAIT TCRs were defined by TRAV1-2 paired with TRAJ12, TRAJ20 or TRAJ33, and iNKT TCRs by TRAV10 paired with TRAJ18. VDJdb, accessed 1 November 2021, was searched for CMV, EBV and SARS-CoV-2 annotated TCRs, with TCRs annotated for multiple antigens excluded. TCRdb trimmed the raw reads at Q25, called clones with MiXCR and kept productive beta chains. Each entry is one CDR3 protein sequence, shown with its most common DNA and genes. Here the V and J calls rest on TCRdb's processing, not on the authors' analysis. Present in this sample are fewer than 85,000 distinct CDR3 sequences, 10% to 12% of which were seen just once. The leading ten clones occupy approximately 12% of the sample.

The germline V gene specifies SGHRS as CDR1 and YFSETQ as CDR2. Relative to germline, V is 4 bases shorter and J is 4 bases shorter, with 14 bases between their ends. Taken from cysteine to phenylalanine, the CDR3 has 14 residues. The CDR3 DNA has 42 bases and is translated from base 1. The V gene is TRBV5-1 and the J gene is TRBJ1-2; the D gene is possibly TRBD1, with 6 bases matching. The receptor was isolated from an adult who was a healthcare worker with PCR-confirmed SARS-CoV-2 infection or an uninfected control (not recorded which). The sample in question was whole blood, obtained at baseline. DNA sequence: TGCGCCAGCAGCCCAACCAGAGGGGGCTATGGCTACACCTTC. Translation gives CASSPTRGGYGYTF.